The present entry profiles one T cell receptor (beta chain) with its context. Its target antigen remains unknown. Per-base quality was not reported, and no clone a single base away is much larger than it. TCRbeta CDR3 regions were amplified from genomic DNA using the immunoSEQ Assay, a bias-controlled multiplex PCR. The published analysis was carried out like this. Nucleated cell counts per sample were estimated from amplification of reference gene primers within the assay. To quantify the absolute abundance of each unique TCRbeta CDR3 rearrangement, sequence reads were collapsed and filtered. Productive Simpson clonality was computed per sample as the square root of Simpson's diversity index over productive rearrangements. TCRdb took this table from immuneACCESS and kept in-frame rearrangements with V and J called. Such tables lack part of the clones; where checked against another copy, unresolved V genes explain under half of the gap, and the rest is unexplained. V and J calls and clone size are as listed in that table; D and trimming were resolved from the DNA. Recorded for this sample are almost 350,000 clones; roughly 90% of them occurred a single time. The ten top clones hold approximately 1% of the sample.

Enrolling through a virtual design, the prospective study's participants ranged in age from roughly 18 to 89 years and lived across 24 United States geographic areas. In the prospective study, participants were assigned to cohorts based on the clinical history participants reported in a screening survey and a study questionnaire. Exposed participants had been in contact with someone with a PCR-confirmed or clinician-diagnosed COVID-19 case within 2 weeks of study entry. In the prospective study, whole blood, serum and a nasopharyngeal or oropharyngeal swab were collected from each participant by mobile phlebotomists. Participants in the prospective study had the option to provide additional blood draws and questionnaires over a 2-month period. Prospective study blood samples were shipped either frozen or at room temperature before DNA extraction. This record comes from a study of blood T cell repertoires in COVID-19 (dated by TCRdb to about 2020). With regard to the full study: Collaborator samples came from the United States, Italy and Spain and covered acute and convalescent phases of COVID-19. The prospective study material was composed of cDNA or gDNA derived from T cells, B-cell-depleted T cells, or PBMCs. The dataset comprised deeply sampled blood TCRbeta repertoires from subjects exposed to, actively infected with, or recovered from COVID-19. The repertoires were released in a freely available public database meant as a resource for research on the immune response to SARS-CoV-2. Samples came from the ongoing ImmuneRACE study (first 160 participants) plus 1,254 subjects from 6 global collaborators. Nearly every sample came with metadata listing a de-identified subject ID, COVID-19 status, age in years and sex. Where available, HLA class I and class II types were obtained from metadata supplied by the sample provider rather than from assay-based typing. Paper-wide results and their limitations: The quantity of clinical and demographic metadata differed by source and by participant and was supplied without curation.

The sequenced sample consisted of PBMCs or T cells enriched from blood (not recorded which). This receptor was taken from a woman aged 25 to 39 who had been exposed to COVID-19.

Read as DNA, the sequence is TGTGCCAGCAGTGCAGGCAGGGGTTATGAGACCCAGTACTTC. Translated, this gives CASSAGRGYETQYF. The chain is made from TRBV2 and TRBJ2-5; TRBD1 is a weak D gene call, 6 bases matching. The germline V gene gives CDR1 as SNHLY and CDR2 as FYNNEI. The CDR3 numbers 14 residues from cysteine through phenylalanine. The retained sequence is limited to the CDR3, 42 bases, with the frame set at the first base. V lost 4 bases and J lost 5 bases; the stretch between them is 14 bases long.